This T cell receptor (beta chain) emerged from a study of T cells in tumors after PD-1 blockade. V lost 2 bases and J lost 3; bases outside the gene matches: 4. The CDR3 is 15 residues long. CDR1 LGHDT and CDR2 YNNKEL come from the germline V gene (reference sequence). Generated by immunoSEQ multiplex PCR, the TCRdb table keeps only in-frame clones and is missing some. Of about 24,000 clones in the sample, roughly 80% were seen once. The chain has TRBV3-1 (or the pseudogene TRBV3-2) and TRBJ2-1, with 7 bases that match TRBD2. This specimen was PBMCs, taken after anti-PD-1 treatment. The clonotype originates from a human donor with basal cell carcinoma. This CDR3 reads CASSQQRGLYNEQFF. The CDR3 region has the DNA TGTGCCAGCAGCCAACAGCGGGGACTCTACAATGAGCAGTTCTTC.